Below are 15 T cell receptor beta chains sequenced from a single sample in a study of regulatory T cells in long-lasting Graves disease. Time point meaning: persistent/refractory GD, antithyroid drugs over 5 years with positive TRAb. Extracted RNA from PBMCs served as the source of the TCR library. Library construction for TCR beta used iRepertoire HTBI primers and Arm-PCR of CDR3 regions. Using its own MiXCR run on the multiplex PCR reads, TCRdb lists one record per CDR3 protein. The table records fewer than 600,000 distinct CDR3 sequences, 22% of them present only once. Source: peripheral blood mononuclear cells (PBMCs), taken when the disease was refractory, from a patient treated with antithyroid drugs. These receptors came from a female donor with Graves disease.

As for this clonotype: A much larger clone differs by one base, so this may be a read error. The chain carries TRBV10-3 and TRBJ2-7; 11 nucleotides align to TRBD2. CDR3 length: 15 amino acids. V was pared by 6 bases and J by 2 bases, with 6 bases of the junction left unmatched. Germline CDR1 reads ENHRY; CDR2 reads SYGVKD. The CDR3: CAIREGLAVPYEQYF. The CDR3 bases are TGTGCCATCAGGGAGGGACTAGCGGTACCCTACGAGCAGTACTTC.

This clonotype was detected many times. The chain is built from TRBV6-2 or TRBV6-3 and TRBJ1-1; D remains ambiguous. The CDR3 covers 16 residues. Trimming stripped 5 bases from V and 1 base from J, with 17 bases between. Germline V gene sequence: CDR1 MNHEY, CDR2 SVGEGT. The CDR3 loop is CASSTIGILRNTEAFF. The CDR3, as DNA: TGTGCCAGCAGTACGATAGGTATTCTCCGGAACACTGAAGCTTTCTTT.

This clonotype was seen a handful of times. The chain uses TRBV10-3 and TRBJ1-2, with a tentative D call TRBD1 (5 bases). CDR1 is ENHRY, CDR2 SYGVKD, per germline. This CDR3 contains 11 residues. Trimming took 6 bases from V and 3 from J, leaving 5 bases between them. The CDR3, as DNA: TGTGCCATCAGACAGGACTATGGCTACACCTTC. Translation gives CAIRQDYGYTF.

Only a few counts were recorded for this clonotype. As DNA, the CDR3 is TGCAGTGCTAGAGTCAAACCAGGGGCCGCCGAAGCTTTCTTT. Amino acids: CSARVKPGAAEAFF. The V and J genes are TRBV20-1 and TRBJ1-1, with D perhaps matching TRBD1 (6 bases). The CDR3 spans 14 residues. Trimming stripped 1 base from V and 8 bases from J, with 17 bases between. Germline CDR1 is DFQATT and CDR2 is SNEGSKA (reference sequence).

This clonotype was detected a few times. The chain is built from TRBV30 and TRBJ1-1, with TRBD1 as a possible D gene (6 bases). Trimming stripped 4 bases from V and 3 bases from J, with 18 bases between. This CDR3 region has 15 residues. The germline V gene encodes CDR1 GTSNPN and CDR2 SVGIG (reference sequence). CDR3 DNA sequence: TGTGCCTGGACCCTCGGTAAGGGGGGGGACACTGAAGCTTTCTTT. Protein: CAWTLGKGGDTEAFF.

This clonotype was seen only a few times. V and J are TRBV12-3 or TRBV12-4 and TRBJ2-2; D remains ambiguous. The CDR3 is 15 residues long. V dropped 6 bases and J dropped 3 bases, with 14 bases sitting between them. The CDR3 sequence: CASSPGAGDTGELFF. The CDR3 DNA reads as TGTGCCAGCAGCCCAGGAGCCGGCGACACCGGGGAGCTGTTTTTT.

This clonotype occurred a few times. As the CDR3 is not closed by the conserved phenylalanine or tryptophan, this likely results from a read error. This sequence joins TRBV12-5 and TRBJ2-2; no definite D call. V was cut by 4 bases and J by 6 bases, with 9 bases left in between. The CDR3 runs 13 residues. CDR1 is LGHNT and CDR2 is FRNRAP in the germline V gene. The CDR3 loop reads CASGSGPPGELFS. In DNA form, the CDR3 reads TGTGCTAGTGGTTCAGGACCACCCGGGGAGCTGTTTTCT.

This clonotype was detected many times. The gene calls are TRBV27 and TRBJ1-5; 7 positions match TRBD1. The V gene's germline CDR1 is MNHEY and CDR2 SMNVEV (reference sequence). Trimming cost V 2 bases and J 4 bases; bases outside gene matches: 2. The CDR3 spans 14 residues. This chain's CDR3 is CASSLRQGNQPQHF. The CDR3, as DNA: TGTGCCAGCAGTTTAAGACAGGGTAATCAGCCCCAGCATTTT.

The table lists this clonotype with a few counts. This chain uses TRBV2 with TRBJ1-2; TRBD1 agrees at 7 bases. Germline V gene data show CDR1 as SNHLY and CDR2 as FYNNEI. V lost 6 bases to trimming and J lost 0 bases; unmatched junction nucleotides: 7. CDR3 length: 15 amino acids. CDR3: CASSPTGLPNYGYTF. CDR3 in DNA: TGTGCCAGCAGCCCGACAGGGCTACCTAACTATGGCTACACCTTC.

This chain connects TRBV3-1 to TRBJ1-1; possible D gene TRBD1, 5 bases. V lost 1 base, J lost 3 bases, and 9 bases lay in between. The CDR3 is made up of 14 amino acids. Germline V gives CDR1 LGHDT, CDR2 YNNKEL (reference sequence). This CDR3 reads CASSQASRDTEAFF. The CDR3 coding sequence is TGTGCCAGCAGCCAAGCCTCCAGGGACACTGAAGCTTTCTTT. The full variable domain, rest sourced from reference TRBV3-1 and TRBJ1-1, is DTAVSQTPKYLVTQMGNDKSIKCEQNLGHDTMYWYKQDSKKFLKIMFSYNNKELIINETVPNRFSPKSPDKAHLNLHINSLELGDSAVYFCASSQASRDTEAFFGQGTRLTVV.

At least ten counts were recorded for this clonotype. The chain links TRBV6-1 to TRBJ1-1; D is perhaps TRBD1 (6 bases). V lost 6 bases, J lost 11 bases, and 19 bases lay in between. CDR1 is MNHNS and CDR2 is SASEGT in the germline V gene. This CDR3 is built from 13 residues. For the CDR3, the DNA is TGTGCCAGCAGCCTTAATGGACAGTCGAGCGCTTTCTTT. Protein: CASSLNGQSSAFF.

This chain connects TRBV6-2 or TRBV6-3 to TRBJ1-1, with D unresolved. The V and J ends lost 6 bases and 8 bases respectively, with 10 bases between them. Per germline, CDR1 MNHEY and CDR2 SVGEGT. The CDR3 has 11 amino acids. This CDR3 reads CASRIAGEAFF. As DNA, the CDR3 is TGTGCCAGCAGGATAGCAGGAGAAGCTTTCTTT.

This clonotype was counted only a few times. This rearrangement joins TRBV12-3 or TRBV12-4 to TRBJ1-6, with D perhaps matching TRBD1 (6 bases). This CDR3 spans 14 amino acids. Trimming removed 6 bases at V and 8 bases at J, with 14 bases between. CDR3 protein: CASRAEGGDSPLHF. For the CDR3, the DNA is TGTGCCAGCAGGGCTGAGGGGGGGGATTCACCCCTCCACTTT.

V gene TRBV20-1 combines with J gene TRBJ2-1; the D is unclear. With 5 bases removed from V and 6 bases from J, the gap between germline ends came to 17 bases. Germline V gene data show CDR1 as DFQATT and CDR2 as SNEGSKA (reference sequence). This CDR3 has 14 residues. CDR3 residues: CSAPSVVSINEQFF. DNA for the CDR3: TGCAGTGCTCCCTCGGTTGTTAGCATCAATGAGCAGTTCTTC.

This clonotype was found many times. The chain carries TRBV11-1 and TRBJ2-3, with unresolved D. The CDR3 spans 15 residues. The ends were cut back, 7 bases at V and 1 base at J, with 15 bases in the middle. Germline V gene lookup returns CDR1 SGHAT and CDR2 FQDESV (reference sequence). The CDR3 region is CASIPRTAGTDTQYF. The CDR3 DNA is TGTGCCAGCATCCCGAGGACCGCCGGCACAGATACGCAGTATTTT.